This T cell receptor beta chain was documented in a study of T cell repertoires in cytomegalovirus infection. This clonotype was recorded many times. What it binds is unknown. Study-wide results and limits: The response measured ex vivo was dominated by TCR beta clonotypes (HLA-C-restricted and CMV-specific).

V dropped 5 bases and J dropped 8 bases, with 9 bases sitting between them. The CDR3 sequence is 12 residues long. CDR1 SGHAT and CDR2 FQNNGV come from the germline V gene. Via MiXCR, TCRdb re-called the reads, giving one row per CDR3 protein. Of about 200,000 distinct CDR3 sequences in the sample, approximately 9.7% were seen once. This chain joins TRBV11-2 and TRBJ1-4; D remains ambiguous. This TCR derives from a human donor in good health (CMV status not recorded). Some clones in this sample may be carry-over from other donors' samples. The sample taken for sequencing was PBMCs. Here the CDR3 reads CASSLNGEKLFF. Written as DNA, the CDR3 is TGTGCCAGCAGCCTCAACGGGGAAAAACTGTTTTTT.